This TCR beta chain was sequenced during a study of cytomegalovirus exposure and HLA in healthy donors (TCRdb year 2017). At the level of the whole study: According to an earlier analysis of several hundred of the donors, about 179 million T cells yielded 90 million to 130 million unique TCR beta sequences and approximately 300 Gb of sequence data. To study patterns of TCR occurrence, a later analysis re-analyzed previously published TCR beta repertoires from around 660 donors and added high-resolution HLA genotyping. Among almost 400 genotyped donors of the cohort, an average of about 240,000 unique TCR beta nucleotide sequences were sequenced per donor, roughly 18% of them non-productive. Typing coverage varied by locus: roughly 629-640 donors for A, B, C, DRB1 and DQB1; about 520 for DQA1; some 610 for DPA1; around 450 for DPB1. Four or five DR-DQ haplotypes were treated as single units for association and clustering because of strong linkage in the cohort. Rather than drawing on any new phenotypic data, the later analysis identified candidate immune exposures from TCR beta sequences and the way those sequences occurred across donors. The study aimed to test whether cataloging public T cell receptors could reveal signatures of past pathogen exposure. To predict cytomegalovirus infection status, the study combined high-throughput TCR immunosequencing, statistical association of individual TCRs with disease status, and machine learning. An earlier analysis of approximately 630 of the donors applied high-throughput TCR beta sequencing to assess whether each TCR beta V gene segment acted as functional or pseudogenic. A later genetic analysis used genome-wide SNP genotypes for about 65% of the roughly 670 donors, treating that subset as a discovery cohort. Every discovery cohort repertoire had been produced on one sequencing platform. Alongside the repertoire data, information on donor age, sex, ethnicity and CMV serostatus was compiled. Roughly 300 gigabases of sequencing data and approximately 85 million unique TCR sequences were included in an early release covering about 700 HLA-typed donors. The study used immunosequencing to profile the T cell repertoires of several hundred subjects and linked those repertoires to cytomegalovirus serostatus. Both class I and class II loci were covered by HLA typing, at four-digit resolution. A separate validation cohort of about 110 different subjects was used in addition to the roughly 670-subject first cohort. Among the roughly 400 genotyped donors, around 81% belonged to the genetic ancestry cluster associated with self-reported Caucasian donors.

The paper as a whole reports these results and caveats: In an earlier analysis of a few hundred of the donors, most TCR beta V segments were observed in productive rearrangements about 90% or about 30% of the time, broadly matching IMGT annotations. Linkage disequilibrium might explain the correlated functional status among segregating V segments, but an unknown experimental factor could not be ruled out. An association between a missense DCLRE1C variant and V-gene and J-gene trimming of TCR beta chains was found in a later genetic analysis and replicated in an independent cohort. The authors suggested that the approach could potentially be extended to other disease states and immunological phenotypes. Cytomegalovirus status was reported to be diagnosed by the classifier with high specificity and sensitivity in both the original and validation cohorts. Only TCR beta chains were sequenced in this cohort, and the absence of alpha or paired-chain data limited detectable features. The study gave a list of 150 to 200 TCR beta chains associated with cytomegalovirus. Across donors, most TCR sequences were observed very rarely, whereas some public TCRs were present in many individuals. Most CMV-associated TCR beta chains appeared to be HLA-restricted in a later analysis, and the HLA associations seemed to be driven largely by CMV exposure. A further reported finding was that TCR beta sequences accurately predicted the HLA-A and HLA-B alleles for most subjects in the first cohort. Specific HLA alleles were associated with over 15,000 TCR beta sequences at a false discovery rate of 0.05 in a later analysis. According to a later genetic analysis, donors in an Asian-associated ancestry cluster had fewer N-insertions in productive TCRs than the approximately 650-donor mean. A later analysis reported that several top co-occurrence clusters appeared linked to parvovirus B19, influenza, CMV and Epstein-Barr virus. A few of the identified cytomegalovirus-associated TCR beta chains were confirmed in vitro to be specific for cytomegalovirus antigens. Because HLA typing was missing for some donors at each locus, association tests included only the typed subset. A cluster of highly shared sequence variants was judged likely to represent a technical artifact of the sequencing pipeline. Compared with equally common non-associated chains, HLA-associated TCR beta chains in a later analysis were more clonally expanded and had lower generation probabilities. Assigning TCR associations to individual alleles was difficult when HLA alleles, especially DR and DQ, strongly co-occurred. In a later analysis, TCR association rates were found to vary across HLA loci, with the most associated TCRs seen for DRB1 alleles and the fewest for HLA-C alleles. The presence/absence analyses assumed that sequencing depth was roughly uniform across donors, and that assumption may not be true. CMV serostatus was the only immune exposure information available for the cohort. The earlier analysis of 587 of the donors excluded roughly 17 rarely observed V segments, including chromosome 9 orphons, because counts were too low.

The cohort consisted of hundreds of healthy bone marrow donors. Cohort members were all nominally healthy when sampled, although unrecorded immune exposures were likely present. The donor was CMV seropositive and belonged to the group of more than 250 seropositive cohort members. A peripheral blood sample was collected from each donor, and TCR beta sequencing was performed on peripheral blood mononuclear cells. Genomic DNA was extracted from the blood cell samples with the Qiagen DNeasy Blood Extraction Kit. Concerning this clone: There is no known antigen for this receptor. No much larger clonotype is one base removed from it; base qualities were not supplied.

The method behind the library was the immunoSEQ multiplex PCR assay. A mixture of 60 forward primers for TCR Vbeta segments and 13 reverse primers for TCR Jbeta segments was used in the multiplex PCR. A multiplex PCR assay on genomic DNA amplified the CDR3 region of rearranged TCR beta genes. The Illumina HiSeq System was used to sequence the amplified TCR beta libraries as 87-base-pair reads. Turning to the authors' computational methods: A later analysis counted approximately 84 million unique TCR beta chains across the 650 to 700 repertoires, and 9.5 million to 11 million of these chains were shared by at least two donors. A nearest-neighbor algorithm error-corrected the raw reads and collapsed the reads into unique sequences, merging closely related sequences to remove PCR and sequencing errors. Alignment of CDR3 sequences to IMGT reference sequences was used to assign V, D and J gene segments. Each retained sequence needed at least a six-nucleotide match to both a V gene segment and a J gene segment. Rearrangements were called productive when the CDR3 lacked stop codons and stayed in frame with V and J; all others were non-productive. Following IMGT convention, CDR3 was defined as the stretch from the second conserved V-encoded cysteine to the conserved J-encoded phenylalanine. Sequences without an unambiguous match to a single V gene segment were excluded from the earlier analysis of a few hundred of the donors. An earlier analysis of fewer than 750 of the donors classified V segments as functional when productive rearrangements were above 56.7% and as segregating when the standard deviation between donors was above 5%. To diagnose cytomegalovirus status from the catalog of TCR beta chain sequences, a statistical classification framework was built. A later analysis assigned V and J genes by comparing TCR nucleotide sequences with IMGT/GENE-DB human TR gene sequences. Using the TCRdist pipeline, a later analysis assigned CDR3 sequences along with most-parsimonious VDJ recombination scenarios. In a later analysis, every TCR beta chain was defined by the combination of its CDR3 amino acid sequence and its V-gene family, and reads without a unique V-gene family were dropped. To address suspected cross-contamination and a sequencing artifact, a later analysis removed under 600 highly shared, low-generation-probability nucleotide sequences. In a later analysis, a clonal expansion index for each public chain was calculated from normalized within-repertoire ranks of inferred template counts. Generation probabilities in a later analysis came from a VDJ recombination model fitted to out-of-frame rearrangements, and those results were checked against IGoR. In a later analysis, TCR-TCR, TCR-HLA and TCR-CMV co-occurrence was scored with hypergeometric tests, and a repertoire-size bias correction was applied to TCR pairs. In a later analysis, false discovery rates were estimated by permuting HLA or CMV assignments 20 times. In a later analysis, co-occurring TCRs were grouped using DBSCAN, and TCRdist sequence similarity was added for clustering within HLA-allele-positive subsets. For co-occurrence clustering, repertoires with fewer than 30,000 or more than 120,000 public chains were excluded, along with roughly 5 repertoires with anomalous nucleotide sharing. The table comes from immuneACCESS by way of TCRdb, which keeps in-frame sequences with V and J called. Part of the clones is missing from these tables; in studies checked, under half for an unresolved V gene and the rest for unknown reasons. V, J and clone size are taken as reported in that table, and D and trimming were inferred from the DNA itself. The sample contains some 100,000 clones, roughly four fifths of them found a single time. The leading ten clones occupy roughly 15% of the sample.

The receptor was derived from a man between 50 and 59 years old in good health and CMV-seropositive. Sequenced: PBMCs.

The sequenced DNA: TGTGCCAGCAGCTTGGAGTTTGATCAGACCTTTCAGGACACTGAAGCTTTCTTT. Its protein product is CASSLEFDQTFQDTEAFF. The sequence links TRBV5-8 to TRBJ1-1; no D segment can be confidently identified. V and J lose 0 bases and 3 bases, and a span of 21 bases separates them. CDR1 and CDR2 are read off the germline V gene as SGHTS and YDEGEE. The CDR3 runs 18 amino acids, cysteine and phenylalanine included. This entry keeps only the CDR3 DNA: 54 bases, framed from base 1.